These T cell receptor beta chains were read from a single sample in a study of blood T cell repertoires in COVID-19. Profiled with immunoSEQ multiplex PCR; TCRdb holds only in-frame clones, not every one. Of about 200,000 clones listed, 86% are singletons. Sequencing used PBMCs or T cells enriched from blood (not recorded which). These receptors were taken from a woman in her thirties or forties in a cohort exposed to, infected with or recovered from COVID-19 (not recorded which). Both conserved end residues are part of each CDR3. The order of the fields is V gene, J gene, clone size, CDR3 length, D gene, CDR3 DNA, CDR3 protein. D genes are given only for firm matches. Expanded clones get a size class; other rows say once, few or many, or leave the size out.

TRBV27	TRBJ1-2	NA	13	TRBD1	TGTGCCAGCCTAGGACAGGGGGCGTCTGGCTACACCTTC	CASLGQGASGYTF
TRBV9	TRBJ1-5	NA	14	NA	TGTGCCAGCAGTCACGGGGGGCGAGGTCAGCCCCAGCATTTT	CASSHGGRGQPQHF
TRBV27	TRBJ2-7	NA	13	TRBD1	TGTGCCAGCAGTCTAAGACAGGGCTACGAGCAGTACTTC	CASSLRQGYEQYF
TRBV6-2/TRBV6-3	TRBJ1-1	NA	17	NA	TGTGCCAGCAGTTACTCCATTGGGGCAGGGAACCCCACTGAAGCTTTCTTT	CASSYSIGAGNPTEAFF
TRBV7-9	TRBJ2-1	once	15	NA	TGTGCCAGCAGCTTAGCGCCTAGCCCTGACAATGAGCAGTTCTTC	CASSLAPSPDNEQFF
TRBV3-1/TRBV3-2	TRBJ2-7	once	15	NA	TGTGCCAGCAGCCCCGAGGGGGCCGGGGGCTACGAGCAGTACTTC	CASSPEGAGGYEQYF
TRBV6-5	TRBJ2-2	NA	15	NA	TGTGCCAGCAGTTACCCCCGGGTGGACACCGGGGAGCTGTTTTTT	CASSYPRVDTGELFF
TRBV11-2	TRBJ1-1	NA	14	NA	TGTGCCAGCATGGTGAGCAGGGGTTCCACTGAAGCTTTCTTT	CASMVSRGSTEAFF
TRBV5-1	TRBJ1-1	NA	16	NA	TGCGCCAGCAGCTTGGAGGCAGGGGTTTTGAACACTGAAGCTTTCTTT	CASSLEAGVLNTEAFF
TRBV9	TRBJ1-1	NA	16	TRBD1	TGTGCCAGCAGCACCGAGACGACAGGGATGAACACTGAAGCTTTCTTT	CASSTETTGMNTEAFF
TRBV2	TRBJ2-1	once	15	NA	TGTGCCAGCAAGCCGGGACTCCTCTCCTACAATGAGCAGTTCTTC	CASKPGLLSYNEQFF
TRBV4-1	TRBJ1-1	NA	15	NA	TGCGCCAGCAGACCTGATACAGGGATGAACACTGAAGCTTTCTTT	CASRPDTGMNTEAFF
TRBV10-3	TRBJ1-5	NA	13	NA	TGTGCCATCAGTGTCGGCGGGGGTCAGCCCCAGCATTTT	CAISVGGGQPQHF
TRBV28	TRBJ2-7	NA	14	TRBD1	TGTGCCAGCAGTGCCCCGGGACAGAACTACGAGCAGTACTTC	CASSAPGQNYEQYF
TRBV3-1/TRBV3-2	TRBJ1-4	NA	19	NA	TGTGCCAGCAGCCAGTTCGCGGGGGGCGCGGTGCGTGGTAATGAAAAACTGTTTTTT	CASSQFAGGAVRGNEKLFF
TRBV13	TRBJ1-2	NA	16	NA	TGTGCCAGCAGCCCGGAGGGCCTACAGAGCGCCTATGGCTACACCTTC	CASSPEGLQSAYGYTF
TRBV21-1	TRBJ2-6	once	16	NA	NA	CASSKDVGAGANVLTF
TRBV4-1	TRBJ1-2	NA	18	NA	TGCGCCAGCAGCCAAGATCTTTGGAGGCCACCTACTAACTATGGCTACACCTTC	CASSQDLWRPPTNYGYTF
TRBV19	TRBJ1-5	once	15	NA	TGTGCCAGTAGTATAGTTACAGGCACTGGGCGGCCCCAGCATTTT	CASSIVTGTGRPQHF
TRBV4-1	TRBJ1-1	NA	15	NA	TGCGCCAGCAGCCAAGATAAGGGGTTGGGTACTGAAGCTTTCTTT	CASSQDKGLGTEAFF
TRBV12-3/TRBV12-4	TRBJ1-1	NA	12	TRBD1	TGTGCCAGCAGCACAGGGGTTACTGAAGCTTTCTTT	CASSTGVTEAFF
TRBV5-6	TRBJ2-5	NA	14	NA	TGTGCCACCGGGCCCCGGGGGACCCAAGAGACCCAGTACTTC	CATGPRGTQETQYF
TRBV11-2	TRBJ2-5	NA	15	TRBD1	TGTGCCAGCAGCGGCCAGGGGGCCCGTTTTGAGGCCCAGTACTTC	CASSGQGARFEAQYF
TRBV6-5	TRBJ1-2	NA	13	NA	TGTGCCAGCAATCTGGACATAAGCTATGGCTACACCTTC	CASNLDISYGYTF
TRBV5-1	TRBJ1-5	once	16	TRBD1	TGCGCCAGCAGCTGGACAGGGGGCGAAGGCAATCAGCCCCAGCATTTT	CASSWTGGEGNQPQHF
TRBV9	TRBJ1-6	NA	15	TRBD1	TGTGCCAGCAGCCCTTCGACAGGGTTGGGTTCACCCCTCCACTTT	CASSPSTGLGSPLHF
TRBV7-6	TRBJ2-7	NA	15	TRBD1	TGTGCCAGCAGCTTAGCCCCGGGACAGATCTACGAGCAGTACTTC	CASSLAPGQIYEQYF
TRBV11-3	TRBJ1-1	NA	13	TRBD1	TGTGCCAGCAGCTACGACAGGGACACTGAAGCTTTCTTT	CASSYDRDTEAFF
TRBV12-3/TRBV12-4	TRBJ1-2	NA	12	NA	TGTGCCAGCACCCGGGGGGCGCGAGGCTACACCTTC	CASTRGARGYTF
TRBV7-2	TRBJ1-5	few	13	NA	TGTGCCAGCAGCTTAGTTGCAGGAAAGCCCCAGCATTTT	CASSLVAGKPQHF
TRBV28	TRBJ1-3	once	16	NA	TGTGCCAGCAGTTTATTACCATCAGGCTCTGGAAACACCATATATTTT	CASSLLPSGSGNTIYF
TRBV21-1	TRBJ1-1	NA	16	NA	TGTGCCAGCAGCAAAGGTAGGAGGGGGCTGAACACTGAAGCTTTCTTT	CASSKGRRGLNTEAFF
TRBV5-1	TRBJ2-3	few	14	NA	TGCGCCTCGAGGTCGGGGGAGGTCACAGATACGCAGTATTTT	CASRSGEVTDTQYF
TRBV9	TRBJ1-3	NA	14	TRBD1	TGTGCCAGCAGCGCCACAGGGGCTGGAAACACCATATATTTT	CASSATGAGNTIYF
TRBV13	TRBJ2-7	NA	13	NA	TGTGCCAGCAGCTCCTTTATCGGGGACGAGCAGTACTTC	CASSSFIGDEQYF
TRBV15	TRBJ1-1	NA	15	TRBD1	TGTGCCACCAGCAGACCGAAGACAGGGACATGGATGGCTTTCTTT	CATSRPKTGTWMAFF
TRBV5-1	TRBJ2-7	NA	11	NA	TGCGCCAGCAGCTCTGAGGGCGAGCAGTACTTC	CASSSEGEQYF